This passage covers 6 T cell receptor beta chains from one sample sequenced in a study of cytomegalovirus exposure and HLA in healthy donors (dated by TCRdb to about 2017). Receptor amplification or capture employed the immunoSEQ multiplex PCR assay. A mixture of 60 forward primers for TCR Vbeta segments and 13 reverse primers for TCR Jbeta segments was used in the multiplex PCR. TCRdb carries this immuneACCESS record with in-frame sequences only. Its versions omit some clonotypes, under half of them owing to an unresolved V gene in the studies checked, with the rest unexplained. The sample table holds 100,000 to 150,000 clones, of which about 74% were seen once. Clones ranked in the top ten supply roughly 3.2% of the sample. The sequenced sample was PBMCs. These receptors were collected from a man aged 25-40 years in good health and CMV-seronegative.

The CDR3 loop is CASSLGGDYGYTF. The CDR3 DNA sequence: TGTGCCAGCAGCCTGGGAGGCGATTATGGCTACACCTTC. The chain is built from TRBV5-5 and TRBJ1-2; no clear D. CDR3 length: 13 residues. Trimming cost V 4 bases and J 5 bases, with 12 bases left between them. The germline gives CDR1 SGHKS, CDR2 YYEKEE (reference sequence).

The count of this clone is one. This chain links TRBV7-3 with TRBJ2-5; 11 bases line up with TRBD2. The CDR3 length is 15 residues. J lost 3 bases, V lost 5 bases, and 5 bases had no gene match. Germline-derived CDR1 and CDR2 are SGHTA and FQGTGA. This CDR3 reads CASSKTSGIEETQYF. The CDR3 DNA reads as TGTGCCAGCAGCAAGACTAGCGGGATTGAAGAGACCCAGTACTTC.

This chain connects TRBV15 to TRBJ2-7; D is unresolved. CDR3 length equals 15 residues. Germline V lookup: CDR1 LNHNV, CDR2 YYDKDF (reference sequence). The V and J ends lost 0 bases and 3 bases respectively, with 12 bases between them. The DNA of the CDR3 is TGTGCCACCAGCAGAGATCCGGGTAACTTCTACGAGCAGTACTTC. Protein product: CATSRDPGNFYEQYF.

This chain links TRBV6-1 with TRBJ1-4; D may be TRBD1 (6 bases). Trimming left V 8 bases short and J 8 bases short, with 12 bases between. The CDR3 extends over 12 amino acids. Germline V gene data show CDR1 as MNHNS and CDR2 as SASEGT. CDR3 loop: CASQKGDEKLFF. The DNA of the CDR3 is TGTGCCAGCCAAAAGGGGGACGAAAAACTGTTTTTT.

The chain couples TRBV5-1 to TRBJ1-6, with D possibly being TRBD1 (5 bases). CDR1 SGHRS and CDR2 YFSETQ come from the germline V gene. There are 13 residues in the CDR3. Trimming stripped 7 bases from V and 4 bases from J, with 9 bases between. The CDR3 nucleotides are TGCGCCAGCTCGACAGATTATAATTCACCCCTCCACTTT. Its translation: CASSTDYNSPLHF. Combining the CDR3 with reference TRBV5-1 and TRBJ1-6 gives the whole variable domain KAGVTQTPRYLIKTRGQQVTLSCSPISGHRSVSWYQQTPGQGLQFLFEYFSETQRNKGNFPGRFSGRQFSNSRSEMNVSTLELGDSALYLCASSTDYNSPLHFGNGTRLTVT.

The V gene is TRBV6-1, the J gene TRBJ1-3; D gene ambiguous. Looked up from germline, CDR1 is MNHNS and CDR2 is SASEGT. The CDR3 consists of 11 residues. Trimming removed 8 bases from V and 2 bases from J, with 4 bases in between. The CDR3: CASGTGNTIYF. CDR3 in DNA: TGTGCCAGCGGCACTGGAAACACCATATATTTT.